Listed below are T cell receptor beta chains from one sample, sequenced in a study of Graves' ophthalmopathy and Graves' hyperthyroidism. TCRdb recomputed calls from the multiplex PCR reads with MiXCR, one row per CDR3 protein. Seen here are approximately 540,000 distinct CDR3 sequences, about two fifths observed once, and the top ten hold roughly 4%. The source material was peripheral blood or thyroid tissue (not recorded which). These receptors all stem from an adult man with Graves' hyperthyroidism. Both conserved end residues are trimmed from each CDR3. A D gene is named only where the DNA matches it firmly.

J,D,V,CDR3
.,TRBD1,TRBV2,ASTRRDRNNEQF
TRBJ2-7,.,TRBV7-9,ASSKTPGGSSYEQY
TRBJ1-1,.,TRBV7-9,ASSVTGEEAF
TRBJ1-1,.,TRBV5-1,ASSLKETGTEAF
TRBJ2-7,.,TRBV19,ASMSGTVTYEQY
TRBJ1-6,.,TRBV4-2,ASSQDPGQQYNSPLH
TRBJ1-1,.,TRBV2,ASSSYEENTEAF
TRBJ1-1,.,TRBV7-9,ASSPRTARNTEAF
TRBJ2-7,.,TRBV5-1,ASSYRDTSPGEQY
TRBJ2-7,.,TRBV7-9,ASGLHYEQY
TRBJ2-3,.,TRBV12-3/TRBV12-4,ASSIYGGPASTDTQY
TRBJ1-2,.,TRBV19,ASSPEDRNYGYT